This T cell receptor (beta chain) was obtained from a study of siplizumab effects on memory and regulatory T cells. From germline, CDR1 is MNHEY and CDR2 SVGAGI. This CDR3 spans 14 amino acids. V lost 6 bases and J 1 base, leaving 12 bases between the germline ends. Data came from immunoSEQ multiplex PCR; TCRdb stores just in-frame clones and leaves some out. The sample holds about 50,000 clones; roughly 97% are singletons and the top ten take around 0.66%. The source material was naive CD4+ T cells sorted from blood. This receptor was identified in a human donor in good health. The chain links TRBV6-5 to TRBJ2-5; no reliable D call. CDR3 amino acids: CASSRYRTQETQYF. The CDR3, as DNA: TGTGCCAGCAGCCGCTATCGGACCCAAGAGACCCAGTACTTC.